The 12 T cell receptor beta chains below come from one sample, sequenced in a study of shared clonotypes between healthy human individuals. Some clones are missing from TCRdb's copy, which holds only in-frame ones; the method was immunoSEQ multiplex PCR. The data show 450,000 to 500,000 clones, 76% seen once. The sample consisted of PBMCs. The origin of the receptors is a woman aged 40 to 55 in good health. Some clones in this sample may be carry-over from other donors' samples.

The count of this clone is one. The DNA of the CDR3 is TGTGCCAGCAGCTTACCCGACAGACCGAACACCGGGGAGCTGTTTTTT. As protein: CASSLPDRPNTGELFF. The chain has TRBV7-6 and TRBJ2-2, with TRBD1 as a possible D gene (5 bases). The ends were cut back, 2 bases at V and 0 bases at J, with 10 bases in the middle. Per germline, CDR1 SGHVS and CDR2 FNYEAQ. The CDR3 spans 16 residues.

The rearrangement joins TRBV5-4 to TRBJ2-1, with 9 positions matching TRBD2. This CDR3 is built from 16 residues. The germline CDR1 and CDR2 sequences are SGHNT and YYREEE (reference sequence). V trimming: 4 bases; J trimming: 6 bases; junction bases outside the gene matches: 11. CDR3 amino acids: CASSQDPPGLANEQFF. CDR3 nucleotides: TGTGCCAGCAGCCAAGACCCCCCGGGACTAGCCAATGAGCAGTTCTTC. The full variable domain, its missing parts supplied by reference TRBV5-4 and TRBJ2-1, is ETGVTQSPTHLIKTRGQQVTLRCSSQSGHNTVSWYQQALGQGPQFIFQYYREEENGRGNFPPRFSGLQFPNYSSELNVNALELDDSALYLCASSQDPPGLANEQFFGPGTRLTVL.

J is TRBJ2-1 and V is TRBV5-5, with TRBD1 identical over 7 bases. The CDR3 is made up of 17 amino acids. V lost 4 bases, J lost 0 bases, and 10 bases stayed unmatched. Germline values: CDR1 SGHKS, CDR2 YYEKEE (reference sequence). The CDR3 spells CASSPSTTGSSYNEQFF. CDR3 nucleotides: TGTGCCAGCAGCCCCTCCACGACAGGGAGCTCCTACAATGAGCAGTTCTTC.

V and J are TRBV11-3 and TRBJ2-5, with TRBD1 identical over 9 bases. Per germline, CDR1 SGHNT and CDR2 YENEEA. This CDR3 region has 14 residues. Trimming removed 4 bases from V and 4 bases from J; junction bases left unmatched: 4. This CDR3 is CASSSGQGAETQYF. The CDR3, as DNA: TGTGCCAGCAGCTCGGGACAGGGCGCAGAGACCCAGTACTTC.

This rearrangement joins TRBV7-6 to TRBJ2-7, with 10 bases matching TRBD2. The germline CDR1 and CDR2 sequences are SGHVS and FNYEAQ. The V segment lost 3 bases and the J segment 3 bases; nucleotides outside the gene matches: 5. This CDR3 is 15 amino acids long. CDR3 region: CASSFGTSVNYEQYF. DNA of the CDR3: TGTGCCAGCAGCTTCGGGACTAGCGTAAACTACGAGCAGTACTTC. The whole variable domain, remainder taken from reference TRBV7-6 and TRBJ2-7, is GAGVSQSPRYKVTKRGQDVALRCDPISGHVSLYWYRQALGQGPEFLTYFNYEAQQDKSGLPNDRFSAERPEGSISTLTIQRTEQRDSAMYRCASSFGTSVNYEQYFGPGTRLTVT.

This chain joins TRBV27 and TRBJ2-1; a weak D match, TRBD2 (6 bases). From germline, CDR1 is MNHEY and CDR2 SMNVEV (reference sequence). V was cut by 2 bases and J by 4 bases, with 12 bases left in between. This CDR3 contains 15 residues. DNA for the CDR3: TGTGCCAGCAGTTTAGGGTGGGAGGTATACAATGAGCAGTTCTTC. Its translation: CASSLGWEVYNEQFF.

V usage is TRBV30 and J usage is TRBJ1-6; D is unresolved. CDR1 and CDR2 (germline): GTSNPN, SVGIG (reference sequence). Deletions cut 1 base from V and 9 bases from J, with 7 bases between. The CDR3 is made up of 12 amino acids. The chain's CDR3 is CAWSGGVSPLHF. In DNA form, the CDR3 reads TGTGCCTGGAGTGGTGGGGTTTCACCCCTCCACTTT.

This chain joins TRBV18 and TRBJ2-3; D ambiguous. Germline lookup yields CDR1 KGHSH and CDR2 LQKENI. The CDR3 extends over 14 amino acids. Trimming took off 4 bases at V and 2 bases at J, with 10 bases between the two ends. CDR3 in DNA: TGTGCCAGCTCACACCAGGAGTTCACAGATACGCAGTATTTT. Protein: CASSHQEFTDTQYF.

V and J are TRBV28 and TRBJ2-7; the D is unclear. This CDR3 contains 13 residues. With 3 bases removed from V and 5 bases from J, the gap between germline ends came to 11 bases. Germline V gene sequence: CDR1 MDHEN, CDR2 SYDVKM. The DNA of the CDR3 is TGTGCCAGCAGTTTCGACCCCCAACACGAGCAGTACTTC. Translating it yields CASSFDPQHEQYF.

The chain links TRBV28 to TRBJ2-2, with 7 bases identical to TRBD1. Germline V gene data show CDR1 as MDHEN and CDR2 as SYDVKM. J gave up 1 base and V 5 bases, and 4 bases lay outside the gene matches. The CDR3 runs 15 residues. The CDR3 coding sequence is TGTGCCAGCAGTCCCACAGGGGAGAACACCGGGGAGCTGTTTTTT. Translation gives CASSPTGENTGELFF.

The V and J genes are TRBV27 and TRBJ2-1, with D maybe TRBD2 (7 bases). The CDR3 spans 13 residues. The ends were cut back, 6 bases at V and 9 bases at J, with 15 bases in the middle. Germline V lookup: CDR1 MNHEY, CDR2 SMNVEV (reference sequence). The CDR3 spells CASSPHRGGEQFF. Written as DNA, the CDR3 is TGTGCCAGCAGCCCCCATAGGGGGGGTGAGCAGTTCTTC.

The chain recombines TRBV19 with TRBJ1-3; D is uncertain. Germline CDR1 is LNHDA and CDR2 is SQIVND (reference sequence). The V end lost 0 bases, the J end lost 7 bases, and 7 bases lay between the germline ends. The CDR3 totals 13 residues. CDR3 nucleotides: TGTGCCAGTAGTATAGATCTCTGGAACACCATATATTTT. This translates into CASSIDLWNTIYF.